This T cell receptor beta chain was captured by sequencing in a study of blood T cells in healthy people across ages. Study-wide findings and caveats: Naive T cell percentage by flow cytometry tracked strongly with beta diversity. Whereas aged donors had fewer naive CD4+ cells, long-lived donors had more of them and higher diversity.

About this clonotype: The antigen is undetermined.

PBMCs, at least 6.5 million per sample, were isolated. This CDR3 contains 13 residues. CDR1 and CDR2 from the germline V gene are DFQATT and SNEGSKA (reference sequence). V trimming: 6 bases; J trimming: 4 bases; junction bases outside the gene matches: 9. For the second PCR, which ran for 7 to 11 cycles, a sample-barcoded 5' primer and a J-beta primer mix were used. TCRdb re-called the 5' RACE reads with MiXCR, one entry per CDR3 protein. This repertoire shows under 1 million distinct CDR3 sequences, around 42% found once; its top ten account for about a fifth. Sample: blood. This sequence joins TRBV20-1 and TRBJ2-7; 7 bases are shared with TRBD1. This receptor was obtained from a man aged 55 to 70 in good health. Written as DNA, the CDR3 is TGCAGTGCGAGGCCCCCGGGACAGTACGAGCAGTACTTC. Encoded protein: CSARPPGQYEQYF.